The 12 T cell receptor beta chains presented below share a single source sample, sequenced in a study of cytomegalovirus exposure and HLA in healthy donors (dated by TCRdb to the late 2010s). Library method: the immunoSEQ multiplex PCR assay. TCRdb's version of the immuneACCESS table is confined to in-frame rearrangements and falls short of the full clone set. An unresolved V gene accounts for under half of the shortfall where checked; the remainder is of unknown origin. The sample profile shows approximately 210,000 clones; 85% to 90% of them were found once. In total, the top ten clones hold about 3% of the sample. Sequencing was carried out using PBMCs. The receptors were gathered from a woman younger than 35 in good health and CMV-seronegative.

The J gene is TRBJ2-2, the V gene TRBV7-6; a weak D match, TRBD1 (5 bases). V dropped 5 bases and J dropped 0 bases, with 22 bases sitting between them. Germline-derived CDR1 and CDR2 are SGHVS and FNYEAQ. This CDR3 has 19 residues. The CDR3 DNA is TGTGCCAGCAGCCGTACCAATATCAGGGCCAGGACGAACACCGGGGAGCTGTTTTTT. The encoded protein is CASSRTNIRARTNTGELFF.

The chain couples TRBV6-5 to TRBJ1-1; possible D gene TRBD1, 6 bases. The CDR3 consists of 14 residues. CDR1 is MNHEY, CDR2 SVGAGI, per germline. Trimming took off 5 bases at V and 1 base at J, with 11 bases between the two ends. The CDR3, as DNA: TGTGCCAGCAGTCCATACAGGGAGAACACTGAAGCTTTCTTT. Translation: CASSPYRENTEAFF.

This clone appeared once. The chain joins TRBV27 to TRBJ2-7, with TRBD2 matching over 9 bases. V gave up 5 bases and J gave up 2 bases; unmatched junction bases: 16. The CDR3 totals 18 residues. Germline V gene sequence: CDR1 MNHEY, CDR2 SMNVEV (reference sequence). CDR3 sequence (DNA): TGTGCCAGCAGTGAATTGATGGGGGGCGGGAGGGGAACCTACGAGCAGTACTTC. It is translated as CASSELMGGGRGTYEQYF.

The rearrangement links TRBV27 to TRBJ2-7, with 11 bases fitting TRBD2. Germline V gene data show CDR1 as MNHEY and CDR2 as SMNVEV (reference sequence). V gave up 0 bases and J gave up 5 bases; unmatched junction bases: 15. The CDR3 is 19 residues long. The CDR3 spells CASSLSAVAGGISFHEQYF. The CDR3 nucleotides are TGTGCCAGCAGTTTATCAGCTGTAGCGGGAGGGATTTCTTTCCACGAGCAGTACTTC.

The chain employs TRBV4-2 and TRBJ2-3; D may be TRBD1 (6 bases). V was shortened by 0 bases and J by 4 bases, with 14 bases between the two germline ends. The CDR3 has 16 residues. Germline CDR1 reads LGHNA; CDR2 reads YNFKEQ. The CDR3 spells CASSQDRDTRADTQYF. Here the CDR3 DNA reads TGTGCCAGCAGCCAAGATCGGGACACTAGAGCAGATACGCAGTATTTT.

V usage is TRBV27 and J usage is TRBJ2-7; D unresolved. CDR1 and CDR2 (germline): MNHEY, SMNVEV (reference sequence). CDR3 length: 15 residues. Trimming removed 0 bases at V and 2 bases at J, with 11 bases between. CDR3 nucleotides: TGTGCCAGCAGTTTATCATTAGCAACTCCCTACGAGCAGTACTTC. Its protein product is CASSLSLATPYEQYF.

CDR3: CATSREGAGGTYEQYF. CDR3 sequence (DNA): TGTGCCACCAGCAGAGAGGGAGCGGGAGGTACCTACGAGCAGTACTTC. The J gene is TRBJ2-7, the V gene TRBV15; 9 bases fit TRBD2. Germline CDR1 LNHNV, CDR2 YYDKDF (reference sequence). The CDR3 runs 16 residues. J gave up 2 bases and V 0 bases, and 5 bases lay outside the gene matches.

The chain has TRBV11-2 and TRBJ1-2; D remains ambiguous. V was pared by 4 bases and J by 4 bases, with 13 bases between. The CDR3 is 14 amino acids. Germline CDR1 reads SGHAT; CDR2 reads FQNNGV. CDR3 DNA: TGTGCCAGCAGCTCTAACAGTAACTTCTATGGCTACACCTTC. Its translation: CASSSNSNFYGYTF.

This chain links TRBV19 with TRBJ2-1; 7 bases line up with TRBD1. The CDR3 extends over 11 amino acids. J was trimmed by 12 bases and V by 3 bases; bases with no gene match: 2. Germline V lookup: CDR1 LNHDA, CDR2 SQIVND (reference sequence). As DNA, the CDR3 is TGTGCCAGTAGTATGACAGGGTGGCAGTTCTTC. Its translation is CASSMTGWQFF.

V gene TRBV14 combines with J gene TRBJ1-2, with TRBD1 identical over 7 bases. From germline, CDR1 is SGHDN and CDR2 FVKESK. CDR3 length equals 14 residues. The V gene end was trimmed by 4 bases and the J gene end by 4 bases; junction bases not matched to a gene: 6. CDR3 bases: TGTGCCAGCAGCCCTACGACAGGGTTCTATGGCTACACCTTC. It specifies CASSPTTGFYGYTF.

The V and J genes are TRBV5-6 and TRBJ2-2; 8 positions agree with TRBD2. Germline V gene sequence: CDR1 SGHDT, CDR2 YYEEEE. Trimming took 4 bases from V and 3 from J; bases not matched to a gene: 11. The CDR3 is made up of 17 amino acids. The DNA of the CDR3 is TGTGCCAGCAGCCCGACGGCGGGAGGTTTCGACACCGGGGAGCTGTTTTTT. It is translated as CASSPTAGGFDTGELFF.

The J gene is TRBJ2-2, the V gene TRBV27; D gene unclear. V lost 1 base, J lost 6 bases, and 3 bases lay in between. The CDR3 runs 12 residues. Germline-derived CDR1 and CDR2 are MNHEY and SMNVEV (reference sequence). CDR3: CASSLLAGELFF. In DNA, the CDR3 is TGTGCCAGCAGTTTATTAGCCGGGGAGCTGTTTTTT.